This T cell receptor beta chain is from a study of OX40 agonist ivuxolimab in advanced cancers. Study-level results: Normalized T-cell clonal expansion was also low in some nonresponders. Both blood CD4+ and CD8+ T cells showed clonal growth by week 6 at 0.1 to 3.0 mg/kg.

TCRdb's table, derived via immunoSEQ multiplex PCR, lists solely in-frame clones and lacks some. The sample holds about 20,000 clones, 86% seen once. Turning to this clone: What it binds is unknown.

CDR3 length: 12 amino acids. CDR1 SGHNT and CDR2 YYREEE come from the germline V gene (reference sequence). The ends were cut back, 6 bases at V and 7 bases at J, with 14 bases in the middle. The sample here was CD4+ or CD8+ T cells sorted from blood, taken in a trial of the OX40 agonist ivuxolimab. V gene TRBV5-4 combines with J gene TRBJ2-7; D remains unclear. This receptor was obtained from an adult with an advanced solid tumor such as melanoma, head and neck, liver or kidney cancer. The CDR3 spells CASTAWGREQYF. The CDR3 nucleotides read TGTGCCAGCACCGCGTGGGGAAGGGAGCAGTACTTC.